Listed below are T cell receptor beta chains from one sample, sequenced in a study of PD-1 blockade in classical Hodgkin lymphoma. Only in-frame clones appear in the TCRdb table, and some are missing; sequencing was by immunoSEQ multiplex PCR. The profile shows 90,000 to 100,000 clones, just under 95% of them singletons. This material consisted of peripheral blood mononuclear cells (PBMCs), taken at baseline. The receptors derive from a human donor with classical Hodgkin lymphoma. Both conserved end residues are trimmed from each CDR3. Fields, in order: CDR3 protein, V gene.

CDR3 protein: ASSVGGIRDNEQF; V gene: TRBV9
CDR3 protein: ASSLGISSYNEQF; V gene: TRBV5-4
CDR3 protein: ASSPTGIFYGYT; V gene: TRBV27
CDR3 protein: ASSYFLAGAYNEQF; V gene: TRBV6-6
CDR3 protein: ASSFLEQY; V gene: TRBV11-2
CDR3 protein: ASSLGGYEQY; V gene: TRBV5-6
CDR3 protein: ASSQDRGHEQF; V gene: TRBV11-2
CDR3 protein: ASSATWVGRVNEQF; V gene: TRBV10-1
CDR3 protein: ASATTAYSNQPQH; V gene: TRBV19
CDR3 protein: ASSLPEDGYT; V gene: TRBV5-1